One and the same sample provided the 29 T cell receptor beta chains below, sequenced in a study of blood T cell repertoires in COVID-19 (dated by TCRdb to the early 2020s). The protocol used for the library was the immunoSEQ multiplex PCR assay. This is the immuneACCESS table as TCRdb keeps it, with only in-frame sequences that have V and J called. A part of the clones is gone; compared with another copy, unresolved V genes explain less than half, and the rest is unexplained. The sample table records under 250,000 clones; approximately 82% of these occur just once. The top ten clonotypes cover under 3% of the sample. Sequenced input: peripheral blood. These receptors all stem from a woman aged 70-85 years with active or convalescent COVID-19.

The V gene is TRBV6-6, the J gene TRBJ2-5, with 9 bases that match TRBD1. Germline V gives CDR1 MNHNY, CDR2 SVGAGI (reference sequence). The length of the CDR3 is 16 residues. J lost 2 bases, V lost 2 bases, and 6 bases had no gene match. The CDR3 loop is CASSYPQGAKQETQYF. The CDR3 coding sequence is TGTGCCAGCAGTTACCCACAGGGGGCGAAGCAAGAGACCCAGTACTTC.

The gene calls are TRBV2 and TRBJ1-4; D possibly corresponds to TRBD1 (6 bases). The CDR3 loop spans 10 amino acids. V lost 8 bases, J lost 12 bases, and 10 bases lay in between. Germline assignment: CDR1 SNHLY and CDR2 FYNNEI. The CDR3 protein is CASGDTELFF. The CDR3 region has the DNA TGTGCCAGCGGGGACACAGAACTGTTTTTT.

The genes are TRBV7-2 and TRBJ1-6; 7 bases map to TRBD1. V dropped 5 bases and J dropped 4; count of bases not matched to a gene: 5. Germline V lookup: CDR1 SGHTA, CDR2 FQGNSA. This CDR3 has 15 amino acids. Here the CDR3 DNA reads TGTGCCAGCAGCCATGGACAGGTTTATAATTCACCCCTCCACTTT. Protein: CASSHGQVYNSPLHF.

The rearrangement joins TRBV18 to TRBJ2-7; TRBD1 might be the D (5 bases). Germline V gene lookup returns CDR1 KGHSH and CDR2 LQKENI. The CDR3 loop spans 13 amino acids. Deletions cut 5 bases from V and 4 bases from J, with 12 bases between. The CDR3 DNA reads as TGTGCCAGCTCAACAGGAACCCGTTACGAGCAGTACTTC. Protein sequence: CASSTGTRYEQYF.

This clone was observed a single time. The chain is built from TRBV19 and TRBJ1-1; 7 positions agree with TRBD1. The CDR3 contains 14 residues. Germline CDR1 reads LNHDA; CDR2 reads SQIVND (reference sequence). V trimming: 4 bases; J trimming: 10 bases; junction bases outside the gene matches: 12. The CDR3 sequence is CASSTRQGLLTAFF. CDR3 in DNA: TGTGCCAGTAGTACAAGACAGGGCCTATTGACAGCTTTCTTT. The full variable domain, in which reference TRBV19 and TRBJ1-1 provide the parts outside the CDR3, is DGGITQSPKYLFRKEGQNVTLSCEQNLNHDAMYWYRQDPGQGLRLIYYSQIVNDFQKGDIAEGYSVSREKKESFPLTVTSAQKNPTAFYLCASSTRQGLLTAFFGQGTRLTVV.

The chain joins TRBV21-1 to TRBJ1-1; TRBD1 is the table's D call, not checked against the DNA. TRBV21-1 has pseudogene status. The CDR3 length is 16 residues. This CDR3 reads CASSSPGQGMNTEAFF. The CDR3 bases are TGTGCCAGCAGCAGTCCGGGACAGGGGATGAACACTGAAGCTTTCTTT.

The V call is TRBV5-4, the J call TRBJ2-3; D gene uncertain. The V gene's germline CDR1 is SGHNT and CDR2 YYREEE (reference sequence). There are 14 residues in the CDR3. Trimming removed 5 bases from V and 1 base from J, with 11 bases in between. CDR3 region: CASRPVSRTDTQYF. Here the CDR3 DNA reads TGTGCCAGCAGACCTGTCAGTCGCACAGATACGCAGTATTTT. The full variable domain, in which reference TRBV5-4 and TRBJ2-3 provide the parts outside the CDR3, is ETGVTQSPTHLIKTRGQQVTLRCSSQSGHNTVSWYQQALGQGPQFIFQYYREEENGRGNFPPRFSGLQFPNYSSELNVNALELDDSALYLCASRPVSRTDTQYFGPGTRLTVL.

The chain combines TRBV29-1 with TRBJ2-7; 9 bases agree with TRBD1. The germline CDR1 and CDR2 sequences are SQVTM and ANQGSEA. The CDR3 runs 13 residues. V lost 6 bases to trimming and J lost 3 bases; unmatched junction nucleotides: 6. CDR3 nucleotide sequence: TGCAGCGTATGGGGGACAGGGAGCTACGAGCAGTACTTC. This translates into CSVWGTGSYEQYF.

The chain links TRBV3-1 (or the pseudogene TRBV3-2) to TRBJ1-2; 8 bases agree with TRBD1. Germline CDR1 is LGHDT and CDR2 is YNNKEL (reference sequence). CDR3 length: 15 residues. V trimming: 4 bases; J trimming: 4 bases; junction bases outside the gene matches: 8. CDR3 bases: TGTGCCAGCAGCCTAGCAGGGGGCTACGGCTATGGCTACACCTTC. Translating it yields CASSLAGGYGYGYTF.

The chain is built from TRBV5-1 and TRBJ2-2, with TRBD2 identical over 8 bases. This CDR3 is 15 amino acids long. CDR1 SGHRS and CDR2 YFSETQ come from the germline V gene. The V gene end was trimmed by 5 bases and the J gene end by 1 base; junction bases not matched to a gene: 4. The CDR3, as DNA: TGCGCCAGCAGTCGGACTAGCCTGAACACCGGGGAGCTGTTTTTT. Amino acid sequence: CASSRTSLNTGELFF.

The J gene is TRBJ1-2, the V gene TRBV5-1; D is perhaps TRBD1 (6 bases). Germline-derived CDR1 and CDR2 are SGHRS and YFSETQ. V was trimmed by 6 bases and J by 2 bases, leaving 14 bases between them. The CDR3 sequence is 14 residues long. This CDR3 reads CASTFGQPNYGYTF. The DNA of the CDR3 is TGCGCCAGCACTTTTGGACAGCCCAACTATGGCTACACCTTC.

CDR3 loop: CASSSYRVGGYTF. DNA of the CDR3: TGTGCCAGCAGTTCGTACAGGGTGGGAGGCTACACCTTC. This rearrangement joins TRBV11-1 to TRBJ1-2; TRBD1 is a possible D gene (6 bases). The germline V gene has CDR1 SGHAT and CDR2 FQDESV (reference sequence). The CDR3 runs 13 residues. V was cut by 6 bases and J by 8 bases, with 16 bases left in between.

The CDR3 loop reads CASSGGLEQYF. CDR3 DNA sequence: TGTGCCAGCAGCGGAGGGCTGGAGCAGTACTTC. The chain couples TRBV9 to TRBJ2-7; weak D call: TRBD2 (5 bases). The CDR3 loop spans 11 amino acids. Trimming left V 3 bases short and J 7 bases short, with 8 bases between. Germline CDR1 reads SGDLS; CDR2 reads YYNGEE.

The rearrangement joins TRBV5-1 to TRBJ1-6, with no clear D. V was trimmed by 4 bases and J by 1 base, leaving 12 bases between them. CDR3 size: 16 residues. Germline-derived CDR1 and CDR2 are SGHRS and YFSETQ. Here the CDR3 DNA reads TGCGCCAGCAGCCCAGCCGGGGTTTCCTATAATTCACCCCTCCACTTT. Translation: CASSPAGVSYNSPLHF. The complete variable domain, with remaining parts taken from reference TRBV5-1 and TRBJ1-6, reads KAGVTQTPRYLIKTRGQQVTLSCSPISGHRSVSWYQQTPGQGLQFLFEYFSETQRNKGNFPGRFSGRQFSNSRSEMNVSTLELGDSALYLCASSPAGVSYNSPLHFGNGTRLTVT.

The gene calls are TRBV27 and TRBJ2-7; D possibly corresponds to TRBD2 (5 bases). Trimming removed 6 bases at V and 3 bases at J, with 12 bases between. Looked up from germline, CDR1 is MNHEY and CDR2 is SMNVEV (reference sequence). This CDR3 has 13 amino acids. The CDR3 region is CASSYGIYYEQYF. The CDR3 region has the DNA TGTGCCAGCAGCTACGGGATCTACTACGAGCAGTACTTC.

The rearrangement joins TRBV27 to TRBJ2-3, with 12 bases that match TRBD1. The CDR3 runs 18 residues. V shed 8 bases and J 3 bases; nucleotides not matched to a gene: 15. The germline gives CDR1 MNHEY, CDR2 SMNVEV (reference sequence). CDR3 bases: TGTGCCAGCCACCCCGGGACAGGGGGCCTAATTGGGACAGATACGCAGTATTTT. Translation gives CASHPGTGGLIGTDTQYF.

This chain's CDR3 is CASSMGLKVGELFF. The CDR3 nucleotides are TGTGCCAGTAGTATGGGGCTGAAGGTCGGGGAGCTGTTTTTT. The chain recombines TRBV19 with TRBJ2-2, with a possible D match to TRBD1 (5 bases). V was cut by 3 bases and J by 7 bases, with 12 bases left in between. The germline V gene encodes CDR1 LNHDA and CDR2 SQIVND (reference sequence). This CDR3 region has 14 residues.

This chain joins TRBV15 and TRBJ1-6; D is unresolved. The CDR3 is made up of 13 amino acids. The germline CDR1 and CDR2 sequences are LNHNV and YYDKDF (reference sequence). Trimming removed 2 bases at V and 11 bases at J, with 10 bases between. The CDR3 DNA sequence: TGTGCCACCAGCAGAAGAGAGAGGACACCCCTCCACTTT. It specifies CATSRRERTPLHF.

The V and J genes are TRBV7-2 and TRBJ2-5; 8 nucleotides line up with TRBD2. J was trimmed by 5 bases and V by 3 bases; bases with no gene match: 8. The CDR3 is 15 amino acids. Looked up from germline, CDR1 is SGHTA and CDR2 is FQGNSA. The chain's CDR3 is CASSFQAGDGETQYF. CDR3 nucleotides: TGTGCCAGCAGCTTCCAAGCGGGAGACGGCGAGACCCAGTACTTC. The whole variable domain, filled in from reference TRBV7-2 and TRBJ2-5, reads GAGVSQSPSNKVTEKGKDVELRCDPISGHTALYWYRQSLGQGLEFLIYFQGNSAPDKSGLPSDRFSAERTGGSVSTLTIQRTQQEDSAVYLCASSFQAGDGETQYFGPGTRLLVL.

This chain links TRBV30 with TRBJ1-3; unclear D gene. Germline V gives CDR1 GTSNPN, CDR2 SVGIG (reference sequence). Between the trimmed V and J ends, which lost 5 bases and 4 bases, there was a span of 15 bases. The CDR3 loop spans 14 amino acids. In nucleotides, the CDR3 is TGTGCCTGGGCTGATGCCCCGGGAGGAAACACCATATATTTT. As protein: CAWADAPGGNTIYF.

This chain links TRBV3-1 (or the pseudogene TRBV3-2) with TRBJ2-3; TRBD2 aligns across 12 bases. J gave up 2 bases and V 0 bases, and 12 bases lay outside the gene matches. Germline V gene lookup returns CDR1 LGHDT and CDR2 YNNKEL (reference sequence). CDR3 length: 20 amino acids. The CDR3 loop reads CASSQDPETSGRGFTDTQYF. The CDR3 nucleotides read TGTGCCAGCAGCCAAGATCCTGAGACTAGCGGGAGAGGGTTCACAGATACGCAGTATTTT.

The chain combines TRBV3-1 (or the pseudogene TRBV3-2) with TRBJ2-7, with 11 bases fitting TRBD2. V was pared by 1 base and J by 2 bases, with 10 bases of the junction left unmatched. The CDR3 extends over 18 amino acids. Germline V CDR1 and CDR2: LGHDT, YNNKEL (reference sequence). CDR3 residues: CASSQAYAGGLAAYEQYF. The CDR3 nucleotides read TGTGCCAGCAGCCAAGCTTACGCGGGGGGACTAGCGGCCTACGAGCAGTACTTC.

The J gene is TRBJ1-2, the V gene TRBV6-5, with D unresolved. CDR1 is MNHEY and CDR2 is SVGAGI in the germline V gene. The CDR3 has 16 amino acids. The germline V and J ends were trimmed by 0 bases and 1 base, with 12 bases remaining between them. CDR3 amino acids: CASSYSPGSDNYGYTF. The DNA of the CDR3 is TGTGCCAGCAGTTACTCGCCAGGCTCGGATAACTATGGCTACACCTTC.

The CDR3 spells CASSQGPPGRYGYTF. DNA for the CDR3: TGCGCCAGCAGCCAAGGGCCACCAGGCCGCTATGGCTACACCTTC. This chain joins TRBV4-3 and TRBJ1-2; no reliable D call. This CDR3 is built from 15 residues. Trimming removed 1 base at V and 4 bases at J, with 13 bases between. The V gene's germline CDR1 is LGHNA and CDR2 YSLEER.

The chain carries TRBV5-8 and TRBJ2-3; 11 nucleotides match TRBD2. Losses at the gene ends were 6 bases for V and 2 bases for J; bases not matched to a gene: 8. Germline V gives CDR1 SGHTS, CDR2 YDEGEE. The CDR3 is 16 amino acids. Here the CDR3 reads CASTLLAGDPTDTQYF. In DNA, the CDR3 is TGTGCCAGCACCCTACTAGCGGGGGACCCCACAGATACGCAGTATTTT.

The chain combines TRBV10-3 with TRBJ2-1; TRBD2 aligns across 11 bases. J gave up 0 bases and V 5 bases, and 3 bases lay outside the gene matches. The CDR3 spans 16 residues. Per germline, CDR1 ENHRY and CDR2 SYGVKD. This CDR3 reads CAISPLAGGSYNEQFF. The DNA for the CDR3 is TGTGCCATCAGTCCCCTAGCGGGGGGCTCCTACAATGAGCAGTTCTTC.

A remark on this clone: This same CDR3 is encoded by further DNA sequences in the sample. This CDR3 is CASSPQQGNQPQHF. As DNA, the CDR3 is TGTGCCAGTAGTCCTCAACAGGGCAATCAGCCCCAGCATTTT. The chain employs TRBV19 and TRBJ1-5; a possible D gene is TRBD1 (5 bases). The germline CDR1 and CDR2 sequences are LNHDA and SQIVND (reference sequence). With 5 bases removed from V and 2 bases from J, the gap between germline ends came to 10 bases. The CDR3 is made up of 14 amino acids. The whole variable domain, filled in from reference TRBV19 and TRBJ1-5, reads DGGITQSPKYLFRKEGQNVTLSCEQNLNHDAMYWYRQDPGQGLRLIYYSQIVNDFQKGDIAEGYSVSREKKESFPLTVTSAQKNPTAFYLCASSPQQGNQPQHFGDGTRLSIL.

The rearrangement links TRBV7-3 to TRBJ2-7, with 9 bases fitting TRBD2. Germline assignment: CDR1 SGHTA and CDR2 FQGTGA. The CDR3 has 15 residues. With 3 bases clipped from V and 1 base from J, the junction kept 4 bases outside the gene matches. The CDR3 bases are TGTGCCAGCAGCTTTAGCGGGGGCGGATCCTACGAGCAGTACTTC. Its translation: CASSFSGGGSYEQYF.

The J gene is TRBJ1-5, the V gene TRBV3-1 (or the pseudogene TRBV3-2); D unresolved. V was clipped by 9 bases and J by 6 bases, with 18 bases between them. The V gene's germline CDR1 is LGHDT and CDR2 YNNKEL (reference sequence). The CDR3 has 14 amino acids. CDR3 region: CASTPSVSVQPQHF. CDR3 DNA: TGTGCCAGTACCCCTAGTGTGTCAGTTCAGCCCCAGCATTTT.